These 20 T cell receptor beta chains originate from one sample sequenced in a study of identical twins. MiXCR was run by TCRdb on the 5' RACE reads, yielding one entry per CDR3 protein. The table includes roughly 470,000 distinct CDR3 sequences, roughly an eighth detected once. The same data also contributed to another study, on yellow fever vaccine responses in identical twins.

The sequenced sample consisted of CD4+ T cells sorted from blood. Receptor source: a woman between 18 and 29 years old in good health.

This clonotype has a handful of counts. The genes are TRBV28 and TRBJ2-7; no clear D gene. The V end was cut by 7 bases, the J end by 0 bases, with 13 bases between. The germline CDR1 and CDR2 sequences are MDHEN and SYDVKM. This CDR3 region has 14 residues. CDR3 sequence (DNA): TGTGCCAGCAAAAGTTTGGACGGCTCCTACGAGCAGTACTTC. As protein: CASKSLDGSYEQYF.

This clonotype was observed a few times. V and J are TRBV27 and TRBJ2-7, with 16 bases identical to TRBD2. J gave up 5 bases and V 5 bases, and 6 bases lay outside the gene matches. Germline V gives CDR1 MNHEY, CDR2 SMNVEV (reference sequence). The CDR3 is made up of 16 amino acids. CDR3 in DNA: TGTGCCAGCAGTCACGGGACTAGCGGGAGGGCCGACGAGCAGTACTTC. Translated, it gives CASSHGTSGRADEQYF.

This clonotype turned up a few times. The chain combines TRBV30 with TRBJ2-2, with D perhaps TRBD1 (5 bases). Trimming took off 0 bases at V and 6 bases at J, with 11 bases between the two ends. The CDR3 sequence is 14 residues long. Germline values: CDR1 GTSNPN, CDR2 SVGIG (reference sequence). The CDR3: CAWSVLRGPGELFF. Written as DNA, the CDR3 is TGTGCCTGGAGTGTACTAAGGGGCCCCGGGGAGCTGTTTTTT.

This clonotype was observed a handful of times. The chain links TRBV12-3 or TRBV12-4 to TRBJ2-7, with 8 bases matching TRBD2. Trimming removed 5 bases from V and 1 base from J; junction bases left unmatched: 7. CDR3 size: 15 residues. The CDR3 loop is CASSASGSVSYEQYF. The CDR3 nucleotides are TGTGCCAGCAGTGCGAGCGGGAGCGTTTCCTACGAGCAGTACTTC.

This chain uses TRBV19 with TRBJ2-5; 11 positions agree with TRBD2. This CDR3 has 15 residues. J gave up 5 bases and V 6 bases, and 8 bases lay outside the gene matches. Germline-derived CDR1 and CDR2 are LNHDA and SQIVND (reference sequence). CDR3 protein: CASRKLAGVRETQYF. The CDR3 bases are TGTGCCAGTAGAAAACTAGCGGGAGTCCGGGAGACCCAGTACTTC.

The chain joins TRBV12-3 or TRBV12-4 to TRBJ1-4; D unclear. Trimming removed 3 bases from V and 0 bases from J, with 5 bases in between. This CDR3 is built from 14 residues. The CDR3 spells CASSFASTNEKLFF. CDR3 bases: TGTGCCAGCAGTTTTGCCTCAACTAATGAAAAACTGTTTTTT.

V gene TRBV20-1 combines with J gene TRBJ1-5; D is ambiguous. CDR1 is DFQATT and CDR2 is SNEGSKA in the germline V gene (reference sequence). Between the trimmed V and J ends, which lost 3 bases and 0 bases, there was a span of 9 bases. The CDR3 contains 14 residues. CDR3 DNA sequence: TGCAGTGCTAGTCCTTCTAATAGCAATCAGCCCCAGCATTTT. Protein: CSASPSNSNQPQHF.

The table lists this clonotype with a few counts. The rearrangement uses TRBV4-3 and TRBJ2-6; 12 nucleotides align to TRBD2. CDR1 and CDR2 from the germline V gene are LGHNA and YSLEER. With 0 bases clipped from V and 2 bases from J, the junction kept 8 bases outside the gene matches. This CDR3 comprises 20 residues. The CDR3 protein is CASSQDRLAGEVAGANVLTF. For the CDR3, the DNA is TGCGCCAGCAGCCAAGACAGACTAGCGGGAGAAGTAGCTGGGGCCAACGTCCTGACTTTC.

The rearrangement links TRBV20-1 to TRBJ1-5, with D perhaps matching TRBD1 (5 bases). CDR3 length: 13 residues. Germline values: CDR1 DFQATT, CDR2 SNEGSKA (reference sequence). V was trimmed by 4 bases and J by 3 bases, leaving 10 bases between them. For the CDR3, the DNA is TGCAGTGCTACGACAGCGAACAATCAGCCCCAGCATTTT. It is translated as CSATTANNQPQHF.

This clonotype was seen a few times. The gene calls are TRBV7-8 and TRBJ1-2; tentatively, D is TRBD1 (6 bases). CDR1 and CDR2 (germline): SGHVS, FQNEAQ. V was pared by 1 base and J by 4 bases, with 13 bases between. This CDR3 is 15 amino acids long. CDR3 coding DNA: TGTGCCAGCAGCTTAGTTGGGGGCCGGAGCTATGGCTACACCTTC. This translates into CASSLVGGRSYGYTF.

This clonotype was seen more than once but under ten times. The CDR3 bases are TGCGCCAGCAGCCGAGAGATCAAGGGCATTCAGTACTTC. Residues: CASSREIKGIQYF. The chain couples TRBV5-1 to TRBJ2-4; D unclear. CDR1 and CDR2 (germline): SGHRS, YFSETQ. V was trimmed by 4 bases and J by 9 bases, leaving 14 bases between them. The CDR3 contains 13 residues.

There are many counts of this clonotype. The chain is built from TRBV5-1 and TRBJ2-2, with D uncertain. Looked up from germline, CDR1 is SGHRS and CDR2 is YFSETQ. This CDR3 comprises 15 residues. Trimming pared 0 bases from V and 1 base from J, leaving 7 bases between. The CDR3 sequence is CASSLGSRNTGELFF. CDR3 DNA: TGCGCCAGCAGCTTGGGATCACGGAACACCGGGGAGCTGTTTTTT.

The rearrangement uses TRBV4-3 and TRBJ2-4, with no clear D. Germline lookup yields CDR1 LGHNA and CDR2 YSLEER. The CDR3 runs 13 residues. Trimming stripped 1 base from V and 9 bases from J, with 10 bases between. CDR3 in DNA: TGCGCCAGCAGCCAAGTGAAAGGTCTCATTCAGTACTTC. It translates to CASSQVKGLIQYF.

This clonotype was counted only a few times. CDR3 residues: CASSWGLEQFF. The CDR3 region has the DNA TGTGCCAGCAGCTGGGGTCTTGAGCAGTTCTTC. The chain links TRBV7-9 to TRBJ2-1; D remains unclear. CDR1 is SEHNR and CDR2 is FQNEAQ in the germline V gene (reference sequence). The CDR3 is made up of 11 amino acids. V gave up 4 bases and J gave up 9 bases, with 7 bases separating them.

The chain combines TRBV3-1 with TRBJ1-2; a possible D gene is TRBD1 (6 bases). The CDR3 runs to 15 residues. V lost 4 bases and J 0 bases, leaving 12 bases between the germline ends. Germline V gene sequence: CDR1 LGHDT, CDR2 YNNKEL (reference sequence). CDR3 in DNA: TGTGCCAGCAGCCTTGGACAGCGCTCTAACTATGGCTACACCTTC. This encodes CASSLGQRSNYGYTF.

This clonotype was detected only once. The chain combines TRBV6-5 with TRBJ2-7, with D unclear. The CDR3 runs 15 residues. Per germline, CDR1 MNHEY and CDR2 SVGAGI. V dropped 0 bases and J dropped 0 bases, with 9 bases sitting between them. The CDR3 sequence is CASSYSRDGSYEQYF. For the CDR3, the DNA is TGTGCCAGCAGTTACTCGAGAGACGGCTCCTACGAGCAGTACTTC.

This clonotype was picked up a small number of times. The rearrangement joins TRBV20-1 to TRBJ1-6; 8 bases agree with TRBD1. V lost 4 bases, J lost 3 bases, and 8 bases stayed unmatched. This CDR3 has 16 amino acids. CDR1 DFQATT and CDR2 SNEGSKA come from the germline V gene (reference sequence). Here the CDR3 DNA reads TGCAGTGCTATTCGGCTGGACAGGGTCTATAATTCACCCCTCCACTTT. Translation: CSAIRLDRVYNSPLHF.

The gene calls are TRBV28 and TRBJ2-7, with no clear D. Trimming stripped 3 bases from V and 6 bases from J, with 12 bases between. The CDR3 runs to 13 residues. Germline CDR1 reads MDHEN; CDR2 reads SYDVKM. This CDR3 reads CASSFNPRIEQYF. The CDR3 DNA reads as TGTGCCAGCAGTTTTAACCCCCGGATCGAGCAGTACTTC.

V is TRBV6-5 and J is TRBJ2-2; 9 bases match TRBD2. Looked up from germline, CDR1 is MNHEY and CDR2 is SVGAGI. The V gene end was trimmed by 0 bases and the J gene end by 6 bases; junction bases not matched to a gene: 5. This CDR3 has 16 amino acids. CDR3 in amino acids: CASSYSAGGPAGELFF. The CDR3 DNA reads as TGTGCCAGCAGTTACTCGGCGGGAGGGCCTGCCGGGGAGCTGTTTTTT.

This clonotype was observed many times. The J gene is TRBJ1-1, the V gene TRBV15; 8 bases align to TRBD1. In germline, CDR1 is LNHNV, CDR2 YYDKDF (reference sequence). The junction had 9 bases not matched to a gene; V was cut back by 1 base and J by 5 bases. CDR3 length equals 16 residues. The CDR3 sequence: CATSRAAGTGGTEAFF. CDR3 coding DNA: TGTGCCACCAGCAGAGCAGCTGGAACAGGGGGTACTGAAGCTTTCTTT.